This entry lists 13 T cell receptor beta chains sequenced from one sample in a study of T cells in Graves' hyperthyroidism and ophthalmopathy. The source material, RNA transcripts, was used to amplify TCR beta CDR3 regions. First-round RT-PCR targeting the TCR CDR3 was performed with the HTBI primer set. TCRdb itself ran the multiplex PCR reads through MiXCR, one entry per CDR3 protein. The repertoire holds about 200,000 distinct CDR3 sequences, with about 18% as singletons. The material sequenced was blood. These receptors were taken from a middle-aged man with Graves' hyperthyroidism.

This clonotype was seen ten or more times. This chain joins TRBV2 and TRBJ2-2; possibly TRBD2 for D (6 bases). The V end was cut by 10 bases, the J end by 7 bases, with 13 bases between. The CDR3 is 12 residues long. In germline, CDR1 is SNHLY, CDR2 FYNNEI. For the CDR3, the DNA is TGTGCCACAACAACCGGGAGCGGGGAGCTGTTTTTT. This codes for CATTTGSGELFF.

This clonotype has ten or more counts. The rearrangement links TRBV5-8 to TRBJ2-1; D not resolved. V dropped 7 bases and J dropped 0 bases, with 11 bases sitting between them. Germline assignment: CDR1 SGHTS and CDR2 YDEGEE. CDR3 length: 14 residues. Here the CDR3 DNA reads TGTGCCAGCCAAGGCCTTAGCTCCTACAATGAGCAGTTCTTC. It codes for CASQGLSSYNEQFF.

The chain uses TRBV15 and TRBJ1-2; TRBD1 might be the D (5 bases). The CDR3 runs 16 residues. Looked up from germline, CDR1 is LNHNV and CDR2 is YYDKDF (reference sequence). V lost 0 bases to trimming and J lost 1 base, with 12 bases between them. CDR3 in amino acids: CATSRERGALNYGYTF. CDR3 nucleotide sequence: TGTGCCACCAGCAGAGAACGAGGGGCGCTTAACTATGGCTACACCTTC.

The table lists this clonotype with many counts. The chain uses TRBV6-1 and TRBJ1-3, with TRBD1 identical over 7 bases. Germline V gives CDR1 MNHNS, CDR2 SASEGT. The CDR3 sequence is 16 residues long. J lost 2 bases, V lost 5 bases, and 9 bases had no gene match. In DNA, the CDR3 is TGTGCCAGCAGTTACCGTCAGGGGGGCGCTGGAAACACCATATATTTT. Translation: CASSYRQGGAGNTIYF.

There are many counts of this clonotype. The chain joins TRBV12-3 or TRBV12-4 to TRBJ1-2; TRBD1 aligns across 7 bases. The CDR3 has 14 amino acids. V shed 5 bases and J 8 bases; nucleotides not matched to a gene: 11. CDR3 sequence (DNA): TGTGCCAGCAGTCTTCAGGGGGGCGTGAGCGGCTACACCTTC. Amino acids: CASSLQGGVSGYTF.

The chain links TRBV11-3 to TRBJ2-1; TRBD2 agrees at 10 bases. J lost 2 bases, V lost 5 bases, and 6 bases had no gene match. CDR1 and CDR2 from the germline V gene are SGHNT and YENEEA. The CDR3 covers 16 residues. The CDR3 region is CASSLSGGPPYNEQFF. DNA for the CDR3: TGTGCCAGCAGCCTTAGCGGGGGGCCCCCCTACAATGAGCAGTTCTTC.

This clonotype was found many times. The gene calls are TRBV7-2 and TRBJ2-5; 8 bases fit TRBD1. The CDR3 is 13 residues long. Germline-derived CDR1 and CDR2 are SGHTA and FQGNSA. The ends lost 5 bases at V and 5 bases at J; junction bases unmatched: 4. For the CDR3, the DNA is TGTGCCAGCAGCATGGACAGGGCGGAGACCCAGTACTTC. It is translated as CASSMDRAETQYF. The full variable domain, completed using reference TRBV7-2 and TRBJ2-5, is GAGVSQSPSNKVTEKGKDVELRCDPISGHTALYWYRQSLGQGLEFLIYFQGNSAPDKSGLPSDRFSAERTGGSVSTLTIQRTQQEDSAVYLCASSMDRAETQYFGPGTRLLVL.

This clonotype was counted a few times. The J gene is TRBJ1-1, the V gene TRBV9, with D possibly TRBD1 on 6 matching bases. Germline lookup yields CDR1 SGDLS and CDR2 YYNGEE. The CDR3 has 12 residues. V lost 1 base and J 7 bases, leaving 8 bases between the germline ends. CDR3 coding DNA: TGTGCCAGCAGCGTACAGGGGAATGAAGCTTTCTTT. Residues: CASSVQGNEAFF.

This clonotype was detected many times. This sequence joins TRBV3-1 and TRBJ2-3, with D unresolved. V was shortened by 1 base and J by 5 bases, with 7 bases between the two germline ends. The CDR3 is 13 amino acids. Germline V gene data show CDR1 as LGHDT and CDR2 as YNNKEL (reference sequence). CDR3 nucleotides: TGTGCCAGCAGCCAAGCTGAAAGAGATACGCAGTATTTT. Its translation: CASSQAERDTQYF.

This clonotype was counted at least ten times. The V call is TRBV18, the J call TRBJ1-5; D is unresolved. The CDR3 is 15 amino acids. Trimming removed 2 bases from V and 5 bases from J, with 13 bases in between. Germline lookup yields CDR1 KGHSH and CDR2 LQKENI. The CDR3 DNA sequence: TGTGCCAGCTCACCATCTAGCGGGCTGGATCAGCCCCAGCATTTT. Protein product: CASSPSSGLDQPQHF.

This CDR3 is CASTQRSGGELFF. CDR3 bases: TGTGCCAGCACCCAGCGATCTGGCGGGGAGCTGTTTTTT. The chain combines TRBV12-3 or TRBV12-4 with TRBJ2-2, with unresolved D. V gave up 7 bases and J gave up 7 bases, with 13 bases separating them. The CDR3 consists of 13 residues.

This clonotype was seen ten or more times. The chain carries TRBV2 and TRBJ2-7; possible D gene TRBD1, 5 bases. Deletions cut 7 bases from V and 3 bases from J, with 10 bases between. This CDR3 is 12 amino acids long. Germline V gene sequence: CDR1 SNHLY, CDR2 FYNNEI. The CDR3 bases are TGTGCCAGCATGACAGATCTCTACGAGCAGTACTTC. Protein: CASMTDLYEQYF.

This clonotype has a count of ten or more. The chain has TRBV20-1 and TRBJ2-7; maybe TRBD2 (6 bases). Germline V gives CDR1 DFQATT, CDR2 SNEGSKA (reference sequence). V lost 0 bases, J lost 2 bases, and 14 bases lay in between. The CDR3 spans 15 residues. CDR3 in DNA: TGCAGTGCTAGAGATCTCGGGGGAGCCACCTACGAGCAGTACTTC. The encoded protein is CSARDLGGATYEQYF.